This T cell receptor (beta chain) was identified during a study of human T cells and chemical hapten exposure. The library tagged individual cDNA molecules with unique molecular identifiers. TCRdb recomputed calls from the RACE reads with MiXCR, one row per CDR3 protein. The repertoire includes under 130,000 distinct CDR3 sequences, less than 45% of them detected once, and less than 3% sits in the top ten. Study findings and constraints: Sensitization with DPC brought no change to TCRs above 1 in 1000 in frequency. Expanded TCRs clustered into significantly more large CDR3 similarity groups than controls, the analysis revealed.

Time point described: patch test 3, about 24 weeks after DPC sensitization. Described treatment: therapeutic diphenylcyclopropenone sensitization with weekly scalp DPC. The study enrolled 18 to 70-year-old alopecia patients suitable for DPC. This clonotype was counted only a few times. What it binds is unknown. CDR1 is MNHEY and CDR2 is SVGAGI in the germline V gene. The CDR3 consists of 17 residues. V was trimmed by 0 bases and J by 3 bases, leaving 14 bases between them. V is TRBV6-5 and J is TRBJ2-2; D unclear. Sequenced material: whole blood, taken in connection with sensitization to the hapten diphenylcyclopropenone (DPC). This receptor was taken from a middle-aged man with alopecia areata. Some clones in this sample may be carry-over from other donors' samples. The CDR3 loop is CASSYSFDTRDTGELFF. The CDR3 DNA reads TGTGCCAGCAGTTACTCGTTTGACACCCGGGACACCGGGGAGCTGTTTTTT.